These 5 T cell receptor beta chains were all obtained from the same sample, sequenced in a study of beta chain features in type 1 diabetes. Points from the study as a whole: Shorter TCRB CDR3s, moderately but significantly so, marked every one of the four CD4+ subsets in Type 1 diabetes patients.

Antigen specificity for these receptors is unknown. TCRB transcripts that were expressed got sequenced, as all of the isolated RNA had been reverse transcribed. The data were produced by immunoSEQ multiplex PCR, yet TCRdb's version contains in-frame clones alone and is incomplete. The repertoire consists of a few hundred thousand clones, with about 15% occurring once and the leading ten covering 0.015% to 0.02%. Sequenced material: naive CD4+ T cells from blood. These receptors all come from a man aged 25-40 years with type 1 diabetes.

This chain connects TRBV7-8 to TRBJ1-1, with 7 bases lining up with TRBD1. V lost 5 bases, J lost 0 bases, and 9 bases stayed unmatched. The germline gives CDR1 SGHVS, CDR2 FQNEAQ. CDR3 length equals 16 residues. The CDR3: CASSPQGQSMNTEAFF. CDR3 DNA sequence: TGTGCCAGCAGCCCCCAGGGACAGTCTATGAACACTGAAGCTTTCTTT.

This clone was observed a handful of times. The rearrangement joins TRBV29-1 to TRBJ2-3; tentatively, D is TRBD2 (7 bases). Germline values: CDR1 SQVTM, CDR2 ANQGSEA. CDR3 length equals 14 residues. Trimming stripped 6 bases from V and 0 bases from J, with 13 bases between. The DNA of the CDR3 is TGCAGCGTGACGGGGGGCCATAGCACAGATACGCAGTATTTT. Translation gives CSVTGGHSTDTQYF.

This clone was picked up a small number of times. The gene calls are TRBV2 and TRBJ2-2; 9 nucleotides align to TRBD2. The CDR3 extends over 14 amino acids. The trim removed 6 bases at V and 6 bases at J, leaving 5 bases unmatched. In germline, CDR1 is SNHLY, CDR2 FYNNEI. CDR3: CASSGTSHSGELFF. CDR3 DNA sequence: TGTGCCAGCAGCGGGACTAGCCATTCCGGGGAGCTGTTTTTT.

V and J are TRBV11-2 and TRBJ2-3; D unresolved. Trimming removed 1 base at V and 2 bases at J, with 10 bases between. The length of the CDR3 is 15 residues. Germline CDR1 reads SGHAT; CDR2 reads FQNNGV. The CDR3 here is CASSLVFSLTDTQYF. In DNA form, the CDR3 reads TGTGCCAGCAGCTTAGTGTTTTCACTCACAGATACGCAGTATTTT.

In its sample, this clone was seen a few times. The chain joins TRBV5-1 to TRBJ2-3; TRBD1 matches 9 bases. V gave up 2 bases and J gave up 3 bases; unmatched junction bases: 7. This CDR3 spans 16 amino acids. In germline, CDR1 is SGHRS, CDR2 YFSETQ. CDR3 DNA sequence: TGCGCCAGCAGCTTCCTTCGGGACAGGGCAACAGATACGCAGTATTTT. This codes for CASSFLRDRATDTQYF.